Reported below is one T cell receptor beta chain. This specimen comes from a study of shared T cell receptors in the human thymus. Some clones are missing from TCRdb's copy, which holds only in-frame ones; the method was immunoSEQ multiplex PCR. The table lists 720,000 or so clones, around 85% of them singletons. These data are also associated with another study on human thymus T cells. From that paper: Thymic resections from corrective heart surgery supplied the tissue.

The TCR sequence derives from a girl under two years old with a congenital heart defect. Material for sequencing was thymocytes.

The CDR3 loop is CASSLGPGTHYGYTF. The CDR3 nucleotides read TGTGCCAGCAGCTTAGGTCCCGGGACACACTATGGCTACACCTTC. The V and J genes are TRBV7-8 and TRBJ1-2, with a possible D match to TRBD1 (6 bases). The CDR3 length is 15 residues. In germline, CDR1 is SGHVS, CDR2 FQNEAQ. Deletions cut 1 base from V and 3 bases from J, with 12 bases between.